This TCR beta chain was profiled in a study of T cell changes during pregnancy in multiple sclerosis. TCRdb keeps only in-frame clones here, not all; method: immunoSEQ multiplex PCR. The table records roughly 100,000 clones, more than 85% of them present only once. This CDR3 spans 16 amino acids. Germline V gives CDR1 MGHDK, CDR2 SYGVNS. V lost 2 bases and J lost 2, with 15 bases in between. This TCR derives from a female donor with multiple sclerosis, enrolled in a pregnancy study. The chain recombines TRBV25-1 with TRBJ2-5, with D perhaps matching TRBD1 (6 bases). The material was peripheral blood, obtained in the second trimester of pregnancy. DNA of the CDR3: TGTGCCAGCAGTGAACCTACAGGGCGAATTCAAGAGACCCAGTACTTC. This encodes CASSEPTGRIQETQYF.